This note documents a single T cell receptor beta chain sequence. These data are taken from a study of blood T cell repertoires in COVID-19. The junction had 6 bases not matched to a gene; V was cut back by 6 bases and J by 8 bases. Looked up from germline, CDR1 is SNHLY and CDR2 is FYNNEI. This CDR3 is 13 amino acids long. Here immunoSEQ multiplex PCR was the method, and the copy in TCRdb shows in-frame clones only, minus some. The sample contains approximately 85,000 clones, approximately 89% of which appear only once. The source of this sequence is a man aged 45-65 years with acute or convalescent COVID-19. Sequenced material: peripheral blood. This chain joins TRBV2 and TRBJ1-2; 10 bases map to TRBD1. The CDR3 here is CASSGQGVGGYTF. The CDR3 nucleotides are TGTGCCAGCAGCGGACAGGGGGTTGGCGGCTACACCTTC.